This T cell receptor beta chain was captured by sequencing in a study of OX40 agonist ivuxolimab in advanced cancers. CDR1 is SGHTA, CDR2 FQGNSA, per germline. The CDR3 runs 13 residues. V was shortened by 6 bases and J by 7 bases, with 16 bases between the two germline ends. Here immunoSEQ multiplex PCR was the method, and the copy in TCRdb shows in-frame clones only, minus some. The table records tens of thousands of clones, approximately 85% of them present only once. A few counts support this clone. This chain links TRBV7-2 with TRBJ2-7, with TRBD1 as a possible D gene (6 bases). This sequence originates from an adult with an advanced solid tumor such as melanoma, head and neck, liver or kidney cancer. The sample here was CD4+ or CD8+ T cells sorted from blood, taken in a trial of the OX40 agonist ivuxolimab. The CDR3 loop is CASSFRTAREQYF. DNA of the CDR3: TGTGCCAGCAGTTTCCGGACAGCCAGGGAGCAGTACTTC.